This T cell receptor (beta chain) emerged from a study of T-cell reconstitution after alpha-beta-depleted transplantation in children. Points from the study as a whole: For some patients, TCRbeta diversity was high at day 60 because of recipient T cells and thymic progenitors that survived.

A library of TCRbeta sequences, prepared with unique molecular identifiers, was generated. Each CDR3 protein is one row after TCRdb ran MiXCR on the PCR reads. The repertoire holds 500,000 to 650,000 distinct CDR3 sequences, around 10% seen once, with around 15% in the top ten. At least ten counts were recorded for this clonotype. Its specificity is unknown. This sample comprised PBMCs, mostly from graft donor cells, obtained 180 days after TCRalphabeta/CD19-depleted stem cell transplant. The sequence was collected from a female patient under 10 years old who had a stem cell transplant for aplastic anemia, so the T cells may come from the graft donor.

The CDR3 sequence is CASSASPMGHKNIQYF. The CDR3 DNA is TGTGCCAGCAGCGCCTCCCCCATGGGTCATAAAAACATTCAGTACTTC. The V call is TRBV9, the J call TRBJ2-4; D unresolved. Trimming shortened V by 3 bases and J by 4 bases, and 17 bases separated the two germline ends. This CDR3 region has 16 residues. Germline V gene sequence: CDR1 SGDLS, CDR2 YYNGEE. Full variable domain (remainder filled in from reference TRBV9 and TRBJ2-4): DSGVTQTPKHLITATGQRVTLRCSPRSGDLSVYWYQQSLDQGLQFLIQYYNGEERAKGNILERFSAQQFPDLHSELNLSSLELGDSALYFCASSASPMGHKNIQYFGAGTRLSVL.